What follows are 7 T cell receptor beta chains derived from one specimen sequenced in a study of T cell changes during pregnancy in multiple sclerosis. The protocol was immunoSEQ multiplex PCR, while the TCRdb copy is restricted to in-frame clones and leaves out a portion. Found here are about 93,000 clones, roughly 92% of them singletons; the top ten hold approximately 2%. Sample: peripheral blood, taken after pregnancy. These receptors originate from a female donor with multiple sclerosis, enrolled in a pregnancy study.

V and J are TRBV6-1 and TRBJ1-4; D remains ambiguous. Trimming removed 6 bases at V and 4 bases at J, with 15 bases between. The CDR3 is 15 residues long. CDR1 is MNHNS and CDR2 is SASEGT in the germline V gene. CDR3 nucleotides: TGTGCCAGCAGCTCCCTCGCCAGTGGTAATGAAAAACTGTTTTTT. Protein sequence: CASSSLASGNEKLFF.

CDR3 DNA sequence: TGTGCCAGCAGCCTAGGACGCCGGGACTCGCAGACGCAGTTCTTC. Amino acids: CASSLGRRDSQTQFF. The chain recombines TRBV7-2 with TRBJ2-1; D may be TRBD2 (6 bases). This CDR3 has 15 amino acids. V lost 5 bases and J 12 bases, leaving 23 bases between the germline ends. The germline V gene encodes CDR1 SGHTA and CDR2 FQGNSA.

The gene calls are TRBV30 and TRBJ1-4; 7 positions agree with TRBD1. The junction had 14 bases not matched to a gene; V was cut back by 3 bases and J by 4 bases. Germline values: CDR1 GTSNPN, CDR2 SVGIG (reference sequence). The length of the CDR3 is 17 residues. The CDR3 sequence is CAWRDIRQGTYNEKLFF. In nucleotides, the CDR3 is TGTGCCTGGAGGGATATTCGACAGGGAACTTATAATGAAAAACTGTTTTTT.

The CDR3 is CASSQDLAGGYNEQFF. The DNA of the CDR3 is TGCGCCAGCAGCCAAGATTTAGCGGGAGGCTACAATGAGCAGTTCTTC. The chain combines TRBV4-1 with TRBJ2-1; 10 nucleotides line up with TRBD2. Germline trimming cut 0 bases from V and 3 bases from J; bases unmatched to any gene: 2. This CDR3 spans 16 amino acids. Germline V lookup: CDR1 MGHRA, CDR2 YSYEKL.

The rearrangement joins TRBV4-2 to TRBJ2-5; 15 bases fit TRBD2. CDR1 LGHNA and CDR2 YNFKEQ come from the germline V gene. The CDR3 has 19 amino acids. Unmatched junction bases numbered 10, after V lost 1 base and J lost 4 bases. The CDR3, as DNA: TGTGCCAGCAGCCAAGTTCCGGGACTAGCGGGGGGATGGGGAGAGACCCAGTACTTC. Its translation: CASSQVPGLAGGWGETQYF.

Notes on this clone: The same CDR3 also results from other DNA sequences found in this sample. The V gene is TRBV5-6, the J gene TRBJ2-7; D is perhaps TRBD1 (5 bases). The CDR3 has 14 residues. Trimming cost V 0 bases and J 4 bases, with 11 bases left between them. Per germline, CDR1 SGHDT and CDR2 YYEEEE. The CDR3 loop is CASSLGQGRYEQYF. CDR3 nucleotide sequence: TGTGCCAGCAGCTTGGGGCAGGGTAGATACGAGCAGTACTTC.

The V and J genes are TRBV11-2 and TRBJ2-7; weak D call: TRBD1 (5 bases). The V gene lost 2 bases and the J gene lost 2 bases, with 16 bases spanning the gap. Germline loops: CDR1 SGHAT, CDR2 FQNNGV. This CDR3 region has 16 residues. The CDR3 bases are TGTGCCAGCAGCTTATTTGTTGACAGAGCCCCCTACGAGCAGTACTTC. Amino acids: CASSLFVDRAPYEQYF.